This T cell receptor (beta chain) was recovered during a study of blood T cell repertoires in COVID-19. The V and J ends lost 6 bases and 8 bases, in that order; junction bases with no gene match: 11. The CDR3 is 14 residues long. Germline V gene data show CDR1 as SGHTA and CDR2 as FQGTGA. This table comes from immunoSEQ multiplex PCR, and its TCRdb copy is limited to in-frame clones, with some not included. The table shows fewer than 350,000 clones, with more than 70% occurring only once. The source material was peripheral blood. This clonotype was obtained from a woman aged 60-75 years with COVID-19, enrolled during active disease. V and J are TRBV7-3 and TRBJ1-1, with 8 bases fitting TRBD1. CDR3 DNA sequence: TGTGCCAGCAGGTTTTCTGGGACAGGCCGGGAAGCTTTCTTT. It specifies CASRFSGTGREAFF.